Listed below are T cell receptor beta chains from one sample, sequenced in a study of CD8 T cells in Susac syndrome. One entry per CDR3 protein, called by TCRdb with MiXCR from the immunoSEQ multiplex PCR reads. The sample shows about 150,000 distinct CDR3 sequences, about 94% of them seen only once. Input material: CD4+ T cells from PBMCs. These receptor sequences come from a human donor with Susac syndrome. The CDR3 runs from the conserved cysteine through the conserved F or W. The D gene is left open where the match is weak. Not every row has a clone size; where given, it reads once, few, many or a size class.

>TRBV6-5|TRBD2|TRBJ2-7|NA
CASSFRLAGGQVQEQYF
TGTGCCAGCAGTTTCCGACTAGCGGGGGGGCAGGTCCAAGAGCAGTACTTC
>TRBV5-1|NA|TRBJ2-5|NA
CASSLGGGAETQYF
TGCGCCAGCAGCTTGGGCGGGGGCGCGGAGACCCAGTACTTC
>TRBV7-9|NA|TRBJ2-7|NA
CASSGTEPPYEQYF
TGTGCCAGCAGCGGTACCGAGCCTCCCTACGAGCAGTACTTC
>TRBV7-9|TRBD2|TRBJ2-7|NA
CASSSSLAGGYEQYF
TGTGCCAGCAGCTCATCACTAGCGGGTGGATACGAGCAGTACTTC
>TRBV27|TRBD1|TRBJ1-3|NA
CASSLGGQAGGNTIYF
TGTGCCAGCAGTCTAGGTGGACAGGCCGGCGGAAACACCATATATTTT
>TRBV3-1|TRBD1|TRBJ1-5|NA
CASSQGTGSQPQHF
TGTGCCAGCAGCCAAGGGACAGGGAGTCAGCCCCAGCATTTT
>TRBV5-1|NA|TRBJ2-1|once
CASSLSALSSDQFF
TGCGCCAGCAGCTTGTCAGCCCTATCTAGCGACCAGTTCTTC
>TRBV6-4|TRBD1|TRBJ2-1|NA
CASSDGTGGNEQFF
TGTGCCAGCAGTGACGGGACAGGGGGCAATGAGCAGTTCTTC
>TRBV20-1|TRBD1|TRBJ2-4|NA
CSAGTGFKNIQYF
TGCAGTGCGGGGACAGGTTTCAAAAACATTCAGTACTTC
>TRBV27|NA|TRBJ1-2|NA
CASRRPGGTNYGYTF
TGTGCCAGCAGGCGACCCGGGGGGACGAACTATGGCTACACCTTC
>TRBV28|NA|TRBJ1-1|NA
CASSLQGLTGAFF
TGTGCCAGCAGTTTACAGGGCCTCACTGGAGCTTTCTTT
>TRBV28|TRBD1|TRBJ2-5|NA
CASSLSLGTGGWKTQYF
TGTGCCAGCAGTTTATCCCTCGGGACAGGGGGCTGGAAGACCCAGTACTTC
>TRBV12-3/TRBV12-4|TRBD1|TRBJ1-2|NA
CAVLGHRGHYGYTF
TGTGCCGTCCTCGGGCACAGGGGGCACTATGGCTACACCTTC
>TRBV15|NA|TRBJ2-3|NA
CATSRDLGRDTQYF
TGTGCCACCAGCAGAGATCTCGGGCGAGATACGCAGTATTTT
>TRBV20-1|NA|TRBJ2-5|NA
CSARIPFQETQYF
TGCAGTGCTAGGATCCCATTTCAAGAGACCCAGTACTTC
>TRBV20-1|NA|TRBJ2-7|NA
CSARAVNEQYF
TGCAGTGCTAGGGCAGTCAACGAGCAGTACTTC
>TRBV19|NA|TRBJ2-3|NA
CASSIRGDTQYF
TGTGCCAGTAGTATCCGCGGAGATACGCAGTATTTT
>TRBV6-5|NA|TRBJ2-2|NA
CASSYQSANTGELFF
TGTGCCAGCAGTTATCAATCCGCGAACACCGGGGAGCTGTTTTTT
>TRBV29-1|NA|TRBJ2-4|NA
CSVETGLKNIQYF
TGCAGCGTTGAGACAGGCTTAAAAAACATTCAGTACTTC
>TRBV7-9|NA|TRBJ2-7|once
CASSLQGHHEQYF
TGTGCCAGCAGCTTACAGGGGCACCACGAGCAGTACTTC
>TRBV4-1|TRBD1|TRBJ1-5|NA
CASSQEGQGSNQPQHF
TGCGCCAGCAGCCAAGAGGGACAGGGTAGCAATCAGCCCCAGCATTTT
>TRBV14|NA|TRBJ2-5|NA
CASSTGLPGETQYF
TGTGCCAGCAGCACCGGGCTCCCGGGGGAGACCCAGTACTTC
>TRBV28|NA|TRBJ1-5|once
CASSLKDGPNQPQHF
TGTGCCAGCAGTCTAAAGGACGGACCGAATCAGCCCCAGCATTTT
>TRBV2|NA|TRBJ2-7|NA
CASRLAERSYEQYF
TGTGCCAGCAGATTAGCCGAGCGCTCCTACGAGCAGTACTTC
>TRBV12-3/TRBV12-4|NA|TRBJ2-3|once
CASATDTQYF
TGTGCCAGCGCCACAGATACGCAGTATTTT
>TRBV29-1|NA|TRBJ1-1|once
CSVGGSSNTEAFF
TGCAGCGTTGGGGGCTCTTCGAACACTGAAGCTTTCTTT
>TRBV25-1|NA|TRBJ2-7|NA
CASSEYSYEQYF
TGTGCCAGCAGTGAATACTCCTACGAGCAGTACTTC
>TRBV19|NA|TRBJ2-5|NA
CASGPPYRETQYF
TGTGCCAGTGGCCCCCCTTACCGGGAGACCCAGTACTTC
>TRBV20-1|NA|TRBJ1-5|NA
CSARGGSGNQPQHF
TGCAGTGCTAGGGGGGGTTCGGGCAATCAGCCCCAGCATTTT
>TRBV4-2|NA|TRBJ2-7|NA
CASSQESRVPEQYF
TGTGCCAGCAGCCAAGAATCGCGCGTTCCAGAGCAGTACTTC
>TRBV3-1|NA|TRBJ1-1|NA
CASSQLQGAGTEAFF
TGTGCCAGCAGCCAACTGCAAGGGGCGGGCACTGAAGCTTTCTTT
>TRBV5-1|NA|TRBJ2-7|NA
CASSLGPLTYEQYF
TGCGCCAGCAGCTTGGGGCCACTCACCTACGAGCAGTACTTC
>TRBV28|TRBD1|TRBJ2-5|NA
CASSPWGHRGRGQETQYF
TGTGCCAGCAGCCCCTGGGGGCACAGGGGGCGAGGACAAGAGACCCAGTACTTC